This T cell receptor (beta chain) was captured by sequencing in a study of radiation and T cells in renal cell carcinoma. Across the study: Nephrectomy followed 15 Gy stereotactic body radiation by 4 weeks. Regarding the study as a whole: In blood, top tumor clones expanded by 2 weeks, shrinking by 4. Pretreatment tumor biopsies were lacking, so baseline clonotypes are unknown.

Time point indicated: baseline pretreatment blood. Treatment defined: 15 Gy SBRT to primary tumor, nephrectomy 4 weeks later. The patient's renal cell carcinoma had clear cell pathology. Clones were sequenced by immunoSEQ multiplex PCR, and TCRdb holds only the in-frame ones, with some missing. The data hold about 140,000 clones, with around 78% observed a single time. As for this clone: No antigen is known for it.

V lost 0 bases to trimming and J lost 4 bases, with 13 bases between them. CDR1 is SGDLS, CDR2 YYNGEE, per germline. This CDR3 has 15 amino acids. The chain employs TRBV9 and TRBJ1-1, with a weak D call TRBD1 (5 bases). The input for sequencing was blood, taken from a patient whose treatment included radiotherapy and nephrectomy. The source of this sequence is a woman aged 45-59 years with renal cell carcinoma. CDR3 nucleotide sequence: TGTGCCAGCAGCGTAGGTCCGGGGCAAGGCACTGAAGCTTTCTTT. The encoded protein is CASSVGPGQGTEAFF. The variable domain in full, with the rest retrieved from reference TRBV9 and TRBJ1-1, is DSGVTQTPKHLITATGQRVTLRCSPRSGDLSVYWYQQSLDQGLQFLIQYYNGEERAKGNILERFSAQQFPDLHSELNLSSLELGDSALYFCASSVGPGQGTEAFFGQGTRLTVV.